The 5 T cell receptor beta chains presented below share a single source sample, sequenced in a study of OX40 agonist ivuxolimab in advanced cancers. Profiled with immunoSEQ multiplex PCR; TCRdb holds only in-frame clones, not every one. This sample has 66,000 or so clones, with around 85% found just once. The sequences come from CD4+ or CD8+ T cells sorted from blood, collected in a trial of the OX40 agonist ivuxolimab. The receptors were sampled from an adult with an advanced solid tumor such as melanoma, head and neck, liver or kidney cancer.

This clone was observed a handful of times. The chain uses TRBV4-2 and TRBJ2-2, with 11 nucleotides matching TRBD1. V was clipped by 1 base and J by 7 bases; unmatched bases: 11. The CDR3 has 18 residues. Germline V lookup: CDR1 LGHNA, CDR2 YNFKEQ. CDR3 loop: CASSQVGSGQGVNGELFF. The CDR3 nucleotides read TGTGCCAGCAGCCAAGTTGGATCGGGACAGGGGGTCAACGGGGAGCTGTTTTTT.

This rearrangement joins TRBV4-1 to TRBJ1-6, with 7 nucleotides matching TRBD1. V shed 5 bases and J 7 bases; nucleotides not matched to a gene: 11. The germline CDR1 and CDR2 sequences are MGHRA and YSYEKL. This CDR3 region has 16 residues. The CDR3 DNA sequence: TGCGCCAGCAGCTGGGGCGGTGACAGGGCAAATTCACCCCTCCACTTT. Encoded protein: CASSWGGDRANSPLHF.

V and J are TRBV5-1 and TRBJ2-2; D is perhaps TRBD2 (5 bases). The CDR3 has 14 residues. Germline CDR1 is SGHRS and CDR2 is YFSETQ. V shed 7 bases and J shed 3 bases, with 13 bases lying between them. DNA for the CDR3: TGCGCCAGCTCCAACGTGAGGGACACCGGGGAGCTGTTTTTT. Translated, it gives CASSNVRDTGELFF.

The table lists this clone with a count of one. This rearrangement joins TRBV7-3 to TRBJ2-3; tentative D call: TRBD2 (5 bases). The CDR3 is 15 amino acids. Looked up from germline, CDR1 is SGHTA and CDR2 is FQGTGA. Trimming shortened V by 5 bases and J by 2 bases, and 14 bases separated the two germline ends. This CDR3 is CASSAGYVDTDTQYF. The CDR3 DNA reads TGTGCCAGCAGCGCGGGCTACGTCGACACAGATACGCAGTATTTT. Filled out from reference TRBV7-3 and TRBJ2-3, the complete variable domain reads GAGVSQTPSNKVTEKGKYVELRCDPISGHTALYWYRQSLGQGPEFLIYFQGTGAADDSGLPNDRFFAVRPEGSVSTLKIQRTERGDSAVYLCASSAGYVDTDTQYFGPGTRLTVL.

The chain couples TRBV7-6 to TRBJ2-7, with TRBD1 matching 7 bases. CDR1 and CDR2 from the germline V gene are SGHVS and FNYEAQ. The CDR3 runs 15 residues. The V gene end was trimmed by 5 bases and the J gene end by 4 bases; junction bases not matched to a gene: 11. The CDR3 loop reads CASSLQRTGEYEQYF. CDR3 DNA: TGTGCCAGCAGCCTCCAGAGGACAGGCGAATACGAGCAGTACTTC.